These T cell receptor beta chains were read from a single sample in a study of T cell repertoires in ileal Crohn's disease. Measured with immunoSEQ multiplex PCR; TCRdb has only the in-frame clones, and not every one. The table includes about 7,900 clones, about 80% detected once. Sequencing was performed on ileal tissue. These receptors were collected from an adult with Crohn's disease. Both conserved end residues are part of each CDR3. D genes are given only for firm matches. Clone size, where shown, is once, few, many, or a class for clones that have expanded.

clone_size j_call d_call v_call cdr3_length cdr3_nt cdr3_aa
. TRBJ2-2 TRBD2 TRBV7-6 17 TGTGCCAGCAGCTTACCCCGGACTAGCGGGAACACCGGGGAGCTGTTTTTT CASSLPRTSGNTGELFF
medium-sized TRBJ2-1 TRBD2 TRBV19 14 TGTGCCAGTAGTATCGGGGGGACCTACAATGAGCAGTTCTTC CASSIGGTYNEQFF
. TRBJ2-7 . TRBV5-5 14 TGTGCCAGCACCTCGACGGCGGGGTCCTACGAGCAGTACTTC CASTSTAGSYEQYF
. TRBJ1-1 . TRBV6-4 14 TGTGCCAGCAGACTCGCTTCTGGGAACACTGAAGCTTTCTTT CASRLASGNTEAFF
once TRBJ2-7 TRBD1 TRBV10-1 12 TGCGCCAGCAGTGACACAGGGGACGAGCAGTACTTC CASSDTGDEQYF
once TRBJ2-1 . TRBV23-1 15 TGCGCCAGCTTCTACCCAGGACTGATATACAATGAGCAGTTCTTC CASFYPGLIYNEQFF
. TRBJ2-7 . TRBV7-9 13 TGTGCCAGCAGCCCCCCATCAAGCTTTGAGCAGTACTTC CASSPPSSFEQYF
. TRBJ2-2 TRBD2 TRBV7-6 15 TGTGCCACGACACTAGCGGGAGTCAACACCGGGGAGCTGTTTTTT CATTLAGVNTGELFF
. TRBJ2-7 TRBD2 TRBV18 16 TGTGCCAGCTCCCCCCATGTAGCGGGAGCCCGCTACGAGCAGTACTTC CASSPHVAGARYEQYF
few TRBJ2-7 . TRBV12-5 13 TGTGCTAGTGGTTTGGCCTCAGGGTACGAGCAGTACTTC CASGLASGYEQYF
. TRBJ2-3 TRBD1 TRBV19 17 TGTGCCAGTAGTATCTTAACAGGGGGCTGGAGCACAGATACGCAGTATTTT CASSILTGGWSTDTQYF
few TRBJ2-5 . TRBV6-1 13 TGTGCCAGCAGTGGGGCCCAACAAGAGACCCAGTACTTC CASSGAQQETQYF
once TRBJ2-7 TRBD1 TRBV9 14 TGTGCCAGCAGCCCGGGGCAGGGGGCCTACGAGCAGTACTTC CASSPGQGAYEQYF
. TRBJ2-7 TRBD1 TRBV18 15 TGTGCCAGCTCACCACGAACAGGGGGCGGGTACGAGCAGTACTTC CASSPRTGGGYEQYF
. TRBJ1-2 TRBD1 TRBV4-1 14 TGCGCCAGCAGCCCGGGACAGGGGGCGTTTGGCTACACCTTC CASSPGQGAFGYTF
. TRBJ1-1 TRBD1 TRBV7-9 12 TGTGCCAGCAGCTTGACAGGGAATTCGGCTTTCTTT CASSLTGNSAFF
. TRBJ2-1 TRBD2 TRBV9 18 TGTGCCAGCAGCGGAACCATAGGGGGAGCGGGGGTATACAATGAGCAGTTCTTC CASSGTIGGAGVYNEQFF